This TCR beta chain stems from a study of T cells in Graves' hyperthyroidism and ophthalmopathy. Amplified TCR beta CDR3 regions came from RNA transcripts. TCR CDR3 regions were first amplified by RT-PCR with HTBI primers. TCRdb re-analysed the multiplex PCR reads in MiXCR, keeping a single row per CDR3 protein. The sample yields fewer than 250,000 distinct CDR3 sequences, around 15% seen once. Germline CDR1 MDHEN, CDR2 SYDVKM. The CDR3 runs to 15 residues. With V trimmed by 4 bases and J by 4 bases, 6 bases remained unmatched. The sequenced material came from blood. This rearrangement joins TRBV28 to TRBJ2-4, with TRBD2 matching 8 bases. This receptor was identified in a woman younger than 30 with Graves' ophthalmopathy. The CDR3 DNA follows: TGTGCCAGCAGTTCCCACGGGGGGGCTAAAAACATTCAGTACTTC. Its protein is CASSSHGGAKNIQYF. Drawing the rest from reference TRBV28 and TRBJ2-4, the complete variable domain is DVKVTQSSRYLVKRTGEKVFLECVQDMDHENMFWYRQDPGLGLRLIYFSYDVKMKEKGDIPEGYSVSREKKERFSLILESASTNQTSMYLCASSSHGGAKNIQYFGAGTRLSVL.